A selection of T cell receptor beta chains follows, all from one sample in a study of cytomegalovirus exposure and HLA in healthy donors. TCRdb keeps only in-frame clones here, not all; method: immunoSEQ multiplex PCR. The sample contains under 250,000 clones, roughly 83% of which appear only once. Sequenced material: PBMCs. The receptors here all came from a boy aged 2 to 10 in good health and CMV-seronegative. Both conserved end residues are part of each CDR3. The D gene is left open where the match is weak. The size entry is marked missing in some rows and otherwise reads once, few, many or a size class.

len: 15; j_gene: TRBJ2-3; abundance: -; d_gene: -; v_gene: TRBV6-4; CDR3aa: CASRPGTGTTDTQYF; CDR3nt: TGTGCCAGCCGGCCAGGCACAGGGACCACAGATACGCAGTATTTT
len: 14; j_gene: TRBJ2-7; abundance: -; d_gene: -; v_gene: TRBV19; CDR3aa: CASSILGRAYEQYF; CDR3nt: TGTGCCAGTAGTATCCTCGGCAGGGCCTACGAGCAGTACTTC
len: 17; j_gene: TRBJ1-2; abundance: once; d_gene: TRBD1; v_gene: TRBV27; CDR3aa: CASSSSGRQGALNGYTF; CDR3nt: TGTGCCAGCAGTTCATCGGGGAGACAGGGGGCTTTGAATGGCTACACCTTC
len: 14; j_gene: TRBJ1-2; abundance: -; d_gene: -; v_gene: TRBV9; CDR3aa: CASSVGQNRYGYTF; CDR3nt: TGTGCCAGCAGCGTAGGACAGAACCGCTATGGCTACACCTTC
len: 14; j_gene: TRBJ2-1; abundance: -; d_gene: TRBD2; v_gene: TRBV6-5; CDR3aa: CASSYGGRIDEQFF; CDR3nt: TGTGCCAGCAGTTATGGCGGGAGGATTGATGAGCAGTTCTTC
len: 15; j_gene: TRBJ2-7; abundance: -; d_gene: TRBD1; v_gene: TRBV2; CDR3aa: CASSEALGQGEEQYF; CDR3nt: TGTGCCAGCAGTGAAGCGCTTGGACAGGGTGAAGAGCAGTACTTC
len: 13; j_gene: TRBJ2-3; abundance: -; d_gene: -; v_gene: TRBV7-9; CDR3aa: CASSSPEADTQYF; CDR3nt: TGTGCCAGCAGCTCTCCTGAGGCAGATACGCAGTATTTT
len: 11; j_gene: TRBJ2-1; abundance: -; d_gene: -; v_gene: TRBV11-2; CDR3aa: CASSLGHPQFF; CDR3nt: TGTGCCAGCAGCTTAGGGCACCCGCAGTTCTTC
len: 12; j_gene: TRBJ1-4; abundance: -; d_gene: -; v_gene: TRBV10-3; CDR3aa: CAISEPEEKLFF; CDR3nt: TGTGCCATCAGTGAGCCTGAGGAAAAACTGTTTTTT
len: 17; j_gene: TRBJ1-3; abundance: -; d_gene: -; v_gene: TRBV29-1; CDR3aa: CSVEATTPKLSGNTIYF; CDR3nt: TGCAGCGTTGAAGCGACGACACCGAAACTCTCTGGAAACACCATATATTTT
len: 11; j_gene: TRBJ2-7; abundance: -; d_gene: -; v_gene: TRBV14; CDR3aa: CASSRGYEQYF; CDR3nt: TGTGCCAGCAGCCGCGGATACGAGCAGTACTTC
len: 14; j_gene: TRBJ1-4; abundance: once; d_gene: -; v_gene: TRBV6-1; CDR3aa: CASSEPGQSEKLFF; CDR3nt: TGTGCCAGCAGTGAACCGGGACAAAGTGAAAAACTGTTTTTT
len: 13; j_gene: TRBJ1-3; abundance: -; d_gene: -; v_gene: TRBV6-5; CDR3aa: CASTPYSGNTIYF; CDR3nt: TGTGCCAGCACCCCGTACTCTGGAAACACCATATATTTT
len: 15; j_gene: TRBJ1-1; abundance: -; d_gene: TRBD1; v_gene: TRBV19; CDR3aa: CASRVGGSLNTEAFF; CDR3nt: TGTGCCAGTCGAGTAGGGGGCAGCTTGAACACTGAAGCTTTCTTT
len: 16; j_gene: TRBJ2-7; abundance: -; d_gene: -; v_gene: TRBV7-2; CDR3aa: CASSQELRDLRYEQYF; CDR3nt: TGTGCCAGCAGCCAAGAGTTACGTGATTTACGCTACGAGCAGTACTTC
len: 16; j_gene: TRBJ1-1; abundance: -; d_gene: TRBD1; v_gene: TRBV7-2; CDR3aa: CASSLGLGQGSTEAFF; CDR3nt: TGTGCCAGCAGCTTAGGGCTGGGACAGGGTAGCACTGAAGCTTTCTTT
len: 13; j_gene: TRBJ1-6; abundance: -; d_gene: -; v_gene: TRBV6-5; CDR3aa: CASTGGYNSPLHF; CDR3nt: TGTGCCAGCACTGGGGGGTATAATTCACCCCTCCACTTT
len: 15; j_gene: TRBJ2-5; abundance: -; d_gene: TRBD1; v_gene: TRBV7-9; CDR3aa: CASSTGTVGPETQYF; CDR3nt: TGTGCCAGCAGCACCGGGACAGTGGGGCCAGAGACCCAGTACTTC
len: 15; j_gene: TRBJ1-5; abundance: once; d_gene: -; v_gene: TRBV29-1; CDR3aa: CSVGGGEGAHQPQHF; CDR3nt: TGCAGCGTGGGGGGTGGGGAAGGTGCCCATCAGCCCCAGCATTTT
len: 14; j_gene: TRBJ2-5; abundance: -; d_gene: TRBD1; v_gene: TRBV5-1; CDR3aa: CASSLNTGGETQYF; CDR3nt: TGCGCCAGCAGCTTAAATACAGGGGGCGAGACCCAGTACTTC
len: 16; j_gene: TRBJ2-7; abundance: -; d_gene: -; v_gene: TRBV27; CDR3aa: CASCPFRPTVSYEQYF; CDR3nt: TGTGCCAGCTGCCCGTTTAGGCCTACAGTGTCCTACGAGCAGTACTTC
len: 15; j_gene: TRBJ2-7; abundance: -; d_gene: TRBD1; v_gene: TRBV6-7; CDR3aa: CASKLGQDLTYEQYF; CDR3nt: TGTGCCAGCAAACTAGGACAGGATTTAACCTACGAGCAGTACTTC
len: 15; j_gene: TRBJ2-1; abundance: -; d_gene: TRBD2; v_gene: TRBV25-1; CDR3aa: CASSPSGRAPHEQFF; CDR3nt: TGTGCCAGCAGCCCTAGCGGGAGGGCCCCACATGAGCAGTTCTTC
len: 13; j_gene: TRBJ2-1; abundance: -; d_gene: -; v_gene: TRBV6-7; CDR3aa: CASSYPLRNEQFF; CDR3nt: TGTGCCAGCAGTTACCCACTGCGCAATGAGCAGTTCTTC
len: 12; j_gene: TRBJ2-2; abundance: -; d_gene: -; v_gene: TRBV29-1; CDR3aa: CSAEEGSGELFF; CDR3nt: TGCAGCGCCGAGGAGGGATCCGGGGAGCTGTTTTTT
len: 13; j_gene: TRBJ2-1; abundance: few; d_gene: TRBD2; v_gene: TRBV6-1; CDR3aa: CASSPGTNNEQFF; CDR3nt: TGTGCCAGCAGTCCCGGGACTAACAATGAGCAGTTCTTC
len: 15; j_gene: TRBJ1-4; abundance: -; d_gene: TRBD1; v_gene: TRBV9; CDR3aa: CASSVAGTGREKLFF; CDR3nt: TGTGCCAGCAGCGTGGCCGGGACAGGTCGGGAAAAACTGTTTTTT
len: 12; j_gene: TRBJ2-5; abundance: -; d_gene: -; v_gene: TRBV30; CDR3aa: CAWGQNQETQYF; CDR3nt: TGTGCCTGGGGACAGAACCAAGAGACCCAGTACTTC
len: 14; j_gene: TRBJ1-1; abundance: -; d_gene: -; v_gene: TRBV27; CDR3aa: CASSLTAMNTEAFF; CDR3nt: TGTGCCAGCAGCCTGACAGCTATGAACACTGAAGCTTTCTTT
len: 13; j_gene: TRBJ1-1; abundance: -; d_gene: TRBD1; v_gene: TRBV6-1; CDR3aa: CASSGQGNTEAFF; CDR3nt: TGTGCCAGCAGCGGACAGGGCAACACTGAAGCTTTCTTT
len: 12; j_gene: TRBJ2-7; abundance: -; d_gene: TRBD1; v_gene: TRBV18; CDR3aa: CASSPDRDEQYF; CDR3nt: TGTGCCAGCTCACCAGACAGGGACGAGCAGTACTTC
len: 16; j_gene: TRBJ2-1; abundance: once; d_gene: TRBD1; v_gene: TRBV7-2; CDR3aa: CASSLTTGYGTAEQFF; CDR3nt: TGTGCCAGCAGCTTGACCACTGGGTACGGGACAGCTGAGCAGTTCTTC
len: 15; j_gene: TRBJ2-3; abundance: -; d_gene: -; v_gene: TRBV27; CDR3aa: CASTSGTSPGDTQYF; CDR3nt: TGTGCCAGCACCTCCGGGACTTCCCCTGGAGATACGCAGTATTTT
len: 15; j_gene: TRBJ1-3; abundance: -; d_gene: TRBD1; v_gene: TRBV6-1; CDR3aa: CASTRDSNSGNTIYF; CDR3nt: TGTGCCAGCACCAGGGACAGTAACTCTGGAAACACCATATATTTT
len: 14; j_gene: TRBJ2-1; abundance: -; d_gene: TRBD1; v_gene: TRBV18; CDR3aa: CASSPGQGVGFQFF; CDR3nt: TGTGCCAGCTCCCCGGGACAGGGGGTCGGATTTCAGTTCTTC
len: 15; j_gene: TRBJ1-3; abundance: -; d_gene: -; v_gene: TRBV7-3; CDR3aa: CASSRGAFEGNTIYF; CDR3nt: TGTGCCAGCAGCCGCGGGGCGTTCGAAGGAAACACCATATATTTT
len: 16; j_gene: TRBJ2-1; abundance: -; d_gene: TRBD2; v_gene: TRBV7-2; CDR3aa: CASSLLPSGINNEQFF; CDR3nt: TGTGCCAGCAGCTTATTACCTAGCGGGATCAACAATGAGCAGTTCTTC
len: 15; j_gene: TRBJ2-1; abundance: few; d_gene: TRBD2; v_gene: TRBV5-1; CDR3aa: CASSLRTSVYNEQFF; CDR3nt: TGCGCCAGCAGCTTGAGGACTAGCGTGTACAATGAGCAGTTCTTC
len: 15; j_gene: TRBJ1-2; abundance: once; d_gene: TRBD1; v_gene: TRBV5-4; CDR3aa: CASSSRTGTNYGYTF; CDR3nt: TGTGCCAGCAGCTCGAGGACAGGGACTAACTATGGCTACACCTTC
len: 17; j_gene: TRBJ2-1; abundance: once; d_gene: TRBD2; v_gene: TRBV4-1; CDR3aa: CASSQPQRERGGNEQFF; CDR3nt: TGCGCCAGCAGCCAACCCCAGAGGGAGCGGGGGGGCAATGAGCAGTTCTTC
len: 15; j_gene: TRBJ2-1; abundance: -; d_gene: TRBD2; v_gene: TRBV19; CDR3aa: CASSISSGRAAEQFF; CDR3nt: TGTGCCAGTAGTATTTCTAGCGGGAGGGCCGCTGAGCAGTTCTTC
len: 14; j_gene: TRBJ2-5; abundance: -; d_gene: -; v_gene: TRBV4-1; CDR3aa: CASSPLARQETQYF; CDR3nt: TGCGCCAGCAGCCCTCTTGCGCGGCAAGAGACCCAGTACTTC
len: 14; j_gene: TRBJ2-7; abundance: -; d_gene: TRBD1; v_gene: TRBV12-5; CDR3aa: CASGLRTGVSEQYF; CDR3nt: TGTGCTAGTGGTTTGCGGACAGGGGTTAGCGAGCAGTACTTC
len: 11; j_gene: TRBJ2-7; abundance: -; d_gene: -; v_gene: TRBV11-2; CDR3aa: CASSFGGLQYF; CDR3nt: TGTGCCAGCAGCTTCGGAGGGTTGCAGTACTTC
len: 15; j_gene: TRBJ2-3; abundance: -; d_gene: -; v_gene: TRBV9; CDR3aa: CASSVRQTSTDTQYF; CDR3nt: TGTGCCAGCAGCGTTAGACAGACTAGCACAGATACGCAGTATTTT